This T cell receptor (beta chain) was captured in a study of shared clonotypes between healthy human individuals. Replicate sorted-subset PCRs were loaded with around 220 ng DNA, approximately 31,000 T cell genomes. The repertoire was sequenced with immunoSEQ multiplex PCR; TCRdb's copy has only in-frame clones and lacks some. This sample yields roughly 2.5 million clones, of which just over 90% are seen a single time; about 0.13% belongs to the top ten. The sequenced material came from naive CD4+ T cells sorted from blood. Sample subset: CD45RA+ positively selected. The receptor was derived from a man aged 18 to 29 in good health.

In DNA form, the CDR3 reads TGTGCCAGCAGCGCAAGGACAGGGCGGATCGATAGCAATCAGCCCCAGCATTTT. Its translation is CASSARTGRIDSNQPQHF. The chain combines TRBV5-8 with TRBJ1-5; 8 bases agree with TRBD1. J was trimmed by 0 bases and V by 4 bases; bases with no gene match: 12. CDR1 is SGHTS and CDR2 is YDEGEE in the germline V gene. This CDR3 spans 18 amino acids.